This TCR beta chain originates from a study of neurological immune-mediated disorders. This clonotype was detected ten times or more. Its target is unknown. With 10-nucleotide random UMIs included, cDNA was synthesized by 5'RACE. Every sequencing run generated over 170 million TCR-beta sequences from 15-18 subjects. TCRdb reprocessed the 5' RACE reads via MiXCR and lists one record per CDR3 protein. The sample includes 90,000 to 100,000 distinct CDR3 sequences, roughly 4% of them seen just once. Study-level results: The authors found no clinical or MRI feature associated with the multiple sclerosis repertoire cluster. The study found the most TCR clonal expansion in HTLV-1-associated myelopathy and the least in multiple sclerosis, below healthy controls.

The CDR3 length is 15 residues. CDR1 and CDR2 (germline): MNHEY, SVGAGI. Trimming took 0 bases from V and 4 from J; bases not matched to a gene: 5. The clonotype comes from a woman under 30 with multiple sclerosis. Sequences were obtained from PBMCs. The genes are TRBV6-5 and TRBJ1-1; 7 nucleotides agree with TRBD1. Written as DNA, the CDR3 is TGTGCCAGCAGTTACTCCCAGACAGGGTCCACTGAAGCTTTCTTT. This codes for CASSYSQTGSTEAFF.